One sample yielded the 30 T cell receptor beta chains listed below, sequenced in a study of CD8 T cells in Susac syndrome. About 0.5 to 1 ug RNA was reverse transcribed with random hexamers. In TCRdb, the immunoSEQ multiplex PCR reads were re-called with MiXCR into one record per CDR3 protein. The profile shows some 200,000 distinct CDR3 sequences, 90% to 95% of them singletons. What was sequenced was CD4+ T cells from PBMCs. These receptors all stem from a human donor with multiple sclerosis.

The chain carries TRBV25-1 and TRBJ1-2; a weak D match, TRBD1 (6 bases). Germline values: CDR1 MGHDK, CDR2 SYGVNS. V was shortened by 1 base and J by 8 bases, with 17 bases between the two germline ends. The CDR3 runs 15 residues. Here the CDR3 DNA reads TGTGCCAGCAGTGAATCAGACAGGAAGGGCCGAGGCTACACCTTC. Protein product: CASSESDRKGRGYTF.

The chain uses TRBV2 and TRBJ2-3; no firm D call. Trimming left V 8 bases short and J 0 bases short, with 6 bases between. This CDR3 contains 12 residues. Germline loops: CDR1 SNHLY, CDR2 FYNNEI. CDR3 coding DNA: TGTGCCAGCGAGAAGAGCACAGATACGCAGTATTTT. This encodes CASEKSTDTQYF.

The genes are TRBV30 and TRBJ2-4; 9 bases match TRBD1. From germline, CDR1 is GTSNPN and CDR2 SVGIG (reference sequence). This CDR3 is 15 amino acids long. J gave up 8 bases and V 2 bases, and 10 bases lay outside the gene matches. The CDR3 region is CAWSTEGQGWDIQYF. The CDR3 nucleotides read TGTGCCTGGAGTACAGAAGGACAGGGGTGGGACATTCAGTACTTC.

The CDR3 here is CASRGLQGKATEAFF. CDR3 coding DNA: TGTGCCAGCAGGGGATTACAGGGAAAGGCTACTGAAGCTTTCTTT. This chain links TRBV5-4 with TRBJ1-1; the D gene is possibly TRBD1 (6 bases). There are 15 residues in the CDR3. Looked up from germline, CDR1 is SGHNT and CDR2 is YYREEE (reference sequence). V lost 5 bases, J lost 5 bases, and 19 bases lay in between.

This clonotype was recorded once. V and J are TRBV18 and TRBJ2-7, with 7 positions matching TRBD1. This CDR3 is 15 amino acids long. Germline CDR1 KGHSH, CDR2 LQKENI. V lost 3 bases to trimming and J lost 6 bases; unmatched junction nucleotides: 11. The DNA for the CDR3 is TGTGCCAGCTCACCCCCGGCAGGGGGTGGGGGCGAGCAGTACTTC. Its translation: CASSPPAGGGGEQYF.

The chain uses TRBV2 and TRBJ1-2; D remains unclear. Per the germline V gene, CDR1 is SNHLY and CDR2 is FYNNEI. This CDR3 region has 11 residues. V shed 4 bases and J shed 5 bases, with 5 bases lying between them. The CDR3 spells CASSAGYGYTF. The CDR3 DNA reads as TGTGCCAGCAGTGCGGGATATGGCTACACCTTC. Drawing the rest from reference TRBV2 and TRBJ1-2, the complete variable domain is EPEVTQTPSHQVTQMGQEVILRCVPISNHLYFYWYRQILGQKVEFLVSFYNNEISEKSEIFDDQFSVERPDGSNFTLKIRSTKLEDSAMYFCASSAGYGYTFGSGTRLTVV.

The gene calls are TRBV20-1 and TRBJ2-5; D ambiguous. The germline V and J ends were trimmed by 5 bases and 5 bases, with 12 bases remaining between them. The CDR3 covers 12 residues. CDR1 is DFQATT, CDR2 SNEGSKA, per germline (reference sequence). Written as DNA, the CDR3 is TGCAGTGCTCCGGCGACCGTGGAGACCCAGTACTTC. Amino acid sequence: CSAPATVETQYF.

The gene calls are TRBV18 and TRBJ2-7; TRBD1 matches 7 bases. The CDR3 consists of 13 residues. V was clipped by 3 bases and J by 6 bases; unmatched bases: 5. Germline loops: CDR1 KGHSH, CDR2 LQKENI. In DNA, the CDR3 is TGTGCCAGCTCACCCGGGACAGTGGGCGAGCAGTACTTC. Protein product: CASSPGTVGEQYF. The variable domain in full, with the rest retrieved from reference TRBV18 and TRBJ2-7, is NAGVMQNPRHLVRRRGQEARLRCSPMKGHSHVYWYRQLPEEGLKFMVYLQKENIIDESGMPKERFSAEFPKEGPSILRIQQVVRGDSAAYFCASSPGTVGEQYFGPGTRLTVT.

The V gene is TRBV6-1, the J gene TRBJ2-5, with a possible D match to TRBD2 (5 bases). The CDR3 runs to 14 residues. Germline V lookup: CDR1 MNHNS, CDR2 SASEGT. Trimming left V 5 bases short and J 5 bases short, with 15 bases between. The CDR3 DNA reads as TGTGCCAGCAGTCCTGGGTCCCCGGGGGAGACCCAGTACTTC. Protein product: CASSPGSPGETQYF.

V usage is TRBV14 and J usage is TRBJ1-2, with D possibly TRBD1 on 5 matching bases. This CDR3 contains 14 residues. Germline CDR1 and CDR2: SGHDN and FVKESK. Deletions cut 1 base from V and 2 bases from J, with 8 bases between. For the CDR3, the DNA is TGTGCCAGCAGCCAAGCAGGGACCAACTATGGCTACACCTTC. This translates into CASSQAGTNYGYTF.

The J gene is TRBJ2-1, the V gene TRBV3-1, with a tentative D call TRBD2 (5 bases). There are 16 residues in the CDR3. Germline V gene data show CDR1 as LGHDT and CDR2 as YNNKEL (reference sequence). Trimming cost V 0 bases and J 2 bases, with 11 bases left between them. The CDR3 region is CASSQDLGATYNEQFF. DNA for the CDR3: TGTGCCAGCAGCCAAGATTTGGGAGCAACCTACAATGAGCAGTTCTTC.

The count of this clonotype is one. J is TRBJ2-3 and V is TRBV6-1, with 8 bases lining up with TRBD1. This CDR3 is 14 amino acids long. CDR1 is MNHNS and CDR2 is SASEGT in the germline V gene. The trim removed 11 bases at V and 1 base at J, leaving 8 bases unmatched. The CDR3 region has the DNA TGTGCCGGGGGTTCGGACAGGGGCACAGATACGCAGTATTTT. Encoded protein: CAGGSDRGTDTQYF.

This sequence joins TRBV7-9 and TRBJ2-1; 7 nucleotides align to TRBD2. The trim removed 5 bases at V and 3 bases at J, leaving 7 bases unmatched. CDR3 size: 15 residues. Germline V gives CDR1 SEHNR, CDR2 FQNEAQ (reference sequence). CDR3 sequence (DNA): TGTGCCAGCAGCCAGATAGCGGGCCTCTACAATGAGCAGTTCTTC. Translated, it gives CASSQIAGLYNEQFF.

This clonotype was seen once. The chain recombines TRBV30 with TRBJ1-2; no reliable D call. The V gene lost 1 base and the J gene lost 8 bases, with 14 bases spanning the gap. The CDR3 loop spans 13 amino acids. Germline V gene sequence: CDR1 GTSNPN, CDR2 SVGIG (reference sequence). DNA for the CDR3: TGTGCCTGGAGTGAACAGCTTCCGTCGGGCTACACCTTC. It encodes CAWSEQLPSGYTF.

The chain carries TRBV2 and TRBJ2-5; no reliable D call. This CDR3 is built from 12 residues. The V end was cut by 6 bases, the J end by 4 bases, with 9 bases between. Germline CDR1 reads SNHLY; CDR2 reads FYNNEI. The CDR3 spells CASRSDRETQYF. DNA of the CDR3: TGTGCCAGCAGAAGCGACCGAGAGACCCAGTACTTC.

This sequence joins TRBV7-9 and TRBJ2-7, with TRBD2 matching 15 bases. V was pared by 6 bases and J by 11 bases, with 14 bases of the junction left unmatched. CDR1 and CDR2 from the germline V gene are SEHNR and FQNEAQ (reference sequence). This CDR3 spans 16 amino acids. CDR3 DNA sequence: TGTGCCAGCAGTTATTCCGGGACTAGCGGGAGGAGGGGGAAGTACTTC. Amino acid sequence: CASSYSGTSGRRGKYF.

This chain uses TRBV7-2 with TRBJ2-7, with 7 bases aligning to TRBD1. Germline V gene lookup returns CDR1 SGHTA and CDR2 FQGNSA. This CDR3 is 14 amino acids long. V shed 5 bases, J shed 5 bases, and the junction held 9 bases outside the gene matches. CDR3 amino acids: CASSLRQGTHEQYF. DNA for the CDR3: TGTGCCAGCAGCCTTAGACAGGGAACCCACGAGCAGTACTTC.

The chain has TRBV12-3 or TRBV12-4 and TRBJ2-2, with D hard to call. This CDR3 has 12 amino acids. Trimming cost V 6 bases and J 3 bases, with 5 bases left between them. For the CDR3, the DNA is TGTGCCAGCAGAGCTTACACCGGGGAGCTGTTTTTT. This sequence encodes CASRAYTGELFF.

CDR3 loop: CASSPIGGQPQHF. The CDR3 nucleotides read TGTGCCAGCAGCCCGATTGGGGGGCAGCCCCAGCATTTT. The genes are TRBV7-9 and TRBJ1-5, with D perhaps matching TRBD1 (5 bases). V lost 5 bases and J 7 bases, leaving 12 bases between the germline ends. The germline V gene has CDR1 SEHNR and CDR2 FQNEAQ (reference sequence). There are 13 residues in the CDR3.

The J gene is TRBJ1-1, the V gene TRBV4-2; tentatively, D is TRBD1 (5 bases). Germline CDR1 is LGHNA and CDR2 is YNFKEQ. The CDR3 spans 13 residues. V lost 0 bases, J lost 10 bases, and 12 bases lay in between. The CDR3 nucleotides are TGTGCCAGCAGCCAAGATAGCGGGACCGTAGCTTTCTTT. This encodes CASSQDSGTVAFF.

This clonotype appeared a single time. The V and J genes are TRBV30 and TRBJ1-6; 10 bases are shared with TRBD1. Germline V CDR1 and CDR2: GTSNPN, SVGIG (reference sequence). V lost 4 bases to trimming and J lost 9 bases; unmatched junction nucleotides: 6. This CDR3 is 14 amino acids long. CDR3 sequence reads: CAWKAGQGISPLHF. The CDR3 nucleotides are TGTGCCTGGAAGGCGGGACAGGGGATTTCACCCCTCCACTTT. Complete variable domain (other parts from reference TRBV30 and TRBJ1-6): SQTIHQWPATLVQPVGSPLSLECTVEGTSNPNLYWYRQAAGRGLQLLFYSVGIGQISSEVPQNLSASRPQDRQFILSSKKLLLSDSGFYLCAWKAGQGISPLHFGNGTRLTVT.

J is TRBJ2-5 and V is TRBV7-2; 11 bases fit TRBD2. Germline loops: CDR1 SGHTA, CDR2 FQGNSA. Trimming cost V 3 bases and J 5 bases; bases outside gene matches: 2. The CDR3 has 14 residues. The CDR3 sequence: CASSLASGRETQYF. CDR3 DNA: TGTGCCAGCAGCTTGGCTAGCGGGAGGGAGACCCAGTACTTC.

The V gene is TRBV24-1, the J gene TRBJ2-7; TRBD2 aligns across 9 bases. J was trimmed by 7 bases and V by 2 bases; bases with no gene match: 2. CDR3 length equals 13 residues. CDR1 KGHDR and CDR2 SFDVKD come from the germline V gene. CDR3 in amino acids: CATSDSSGREQYF. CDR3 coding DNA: TGTGCCACCAGTGATTCCAGCGGGAGGGAGCAGTACTTC.

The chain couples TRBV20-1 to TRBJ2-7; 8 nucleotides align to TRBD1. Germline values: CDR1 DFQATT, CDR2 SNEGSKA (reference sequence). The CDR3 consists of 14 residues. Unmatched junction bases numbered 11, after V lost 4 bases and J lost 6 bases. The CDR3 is CSAIRTGRFGEQYF. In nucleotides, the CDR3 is TGCAGTGCTATTAGGACAGGGAGGTTTGGCGAGCAGTACTTC.

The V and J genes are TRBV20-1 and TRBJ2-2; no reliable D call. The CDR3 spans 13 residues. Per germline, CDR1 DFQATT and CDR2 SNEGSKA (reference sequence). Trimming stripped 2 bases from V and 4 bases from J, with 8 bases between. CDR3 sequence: CSARFRITGELFF. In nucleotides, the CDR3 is TGCAGTGCTAGATTCAGGATCACCGGGGAGCTGTTTTTT.

The CDR3 sequence: CSVTGTGNYEQYF. The DNA for the CDR3 is TGCAGCGTTACCGGGACAGGGAACTACGAGCAGTACTTC. The genes are TRBV29-1 and TRBJ2-7; 9 bases map to TRBD1. With V trimmed by 5 bases and J by 3 bases, 5 bases remained unmatched. Germline V gene sequence: CDR1 SQVTM, CDR2 ANQGSEA. This CDR3 is 13 amino acids long.

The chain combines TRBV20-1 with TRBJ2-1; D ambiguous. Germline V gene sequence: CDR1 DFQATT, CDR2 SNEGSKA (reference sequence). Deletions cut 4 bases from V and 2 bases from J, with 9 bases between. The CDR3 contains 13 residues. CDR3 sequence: CSATADPYNEQFF. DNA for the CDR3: TGCAGTGCTACCGCTGACCCCTACAATGAGCAGTTCTTC.

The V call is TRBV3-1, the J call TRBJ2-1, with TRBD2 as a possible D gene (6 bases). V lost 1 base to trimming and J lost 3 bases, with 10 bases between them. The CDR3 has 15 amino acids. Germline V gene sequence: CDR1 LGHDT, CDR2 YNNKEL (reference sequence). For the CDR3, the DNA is TGTGCCAGCAGCCAAGGCGGGAAAAACTACAATGAGCAGTTCTTC. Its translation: CASSQGGKNYNEQFF.

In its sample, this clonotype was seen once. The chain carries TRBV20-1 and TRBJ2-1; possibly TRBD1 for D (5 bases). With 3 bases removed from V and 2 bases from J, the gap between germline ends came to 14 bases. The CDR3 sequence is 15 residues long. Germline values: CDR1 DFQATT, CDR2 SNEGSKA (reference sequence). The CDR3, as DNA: TGCAGTGCTAGGCCACAGGTGGTCACCTACAATGAGCAGTTCTTC. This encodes CSARPQVVTYNEQFF.

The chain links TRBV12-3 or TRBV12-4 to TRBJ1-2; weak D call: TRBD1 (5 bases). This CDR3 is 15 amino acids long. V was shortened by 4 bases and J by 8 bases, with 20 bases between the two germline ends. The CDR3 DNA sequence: TGTGCCAGCAGTTCCCGGGGCCTTATGGGTAGGGGCTACACCTTC. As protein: CASSSRGLMGRGYTF.